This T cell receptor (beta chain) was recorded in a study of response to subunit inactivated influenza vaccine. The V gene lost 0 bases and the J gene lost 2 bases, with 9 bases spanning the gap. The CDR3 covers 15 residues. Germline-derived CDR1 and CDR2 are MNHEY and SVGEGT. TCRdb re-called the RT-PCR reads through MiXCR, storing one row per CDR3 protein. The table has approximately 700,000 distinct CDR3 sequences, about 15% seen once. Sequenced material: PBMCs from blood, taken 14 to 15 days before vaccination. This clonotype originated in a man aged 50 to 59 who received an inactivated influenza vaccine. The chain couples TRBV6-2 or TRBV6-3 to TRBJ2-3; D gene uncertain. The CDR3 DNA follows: TGTGCCAGCAGTTACTCGAGCCAGACCACAGATACGCAGTATTTT. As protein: CASSYSSQTTDTQYF.